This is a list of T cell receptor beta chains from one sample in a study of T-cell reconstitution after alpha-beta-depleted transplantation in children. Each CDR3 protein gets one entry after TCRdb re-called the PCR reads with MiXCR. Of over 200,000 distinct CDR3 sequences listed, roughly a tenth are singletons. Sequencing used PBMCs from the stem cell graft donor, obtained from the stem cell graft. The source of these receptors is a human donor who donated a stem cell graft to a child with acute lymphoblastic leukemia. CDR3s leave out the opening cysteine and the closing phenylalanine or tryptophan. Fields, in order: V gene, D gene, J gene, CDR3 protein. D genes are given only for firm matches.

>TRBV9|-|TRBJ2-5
ASSVGGLQETQY
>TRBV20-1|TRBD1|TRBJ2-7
SLQGQGEPYEQY
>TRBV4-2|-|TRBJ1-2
ASSQGVGSYT
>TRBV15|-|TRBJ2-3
ATSSAVGSSQY
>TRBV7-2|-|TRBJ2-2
ASSLISGASTGELF
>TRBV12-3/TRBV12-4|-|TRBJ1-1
VSRGPGTKAF
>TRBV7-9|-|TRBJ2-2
ASSLMNTGELF
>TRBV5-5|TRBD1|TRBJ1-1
ASSWGQGGVNTEAF
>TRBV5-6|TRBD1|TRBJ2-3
ASSLDRGLDTQY
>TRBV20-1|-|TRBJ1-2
SAREKGFNYGYT
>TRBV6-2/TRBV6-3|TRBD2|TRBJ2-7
ASSYSGGGASEQY
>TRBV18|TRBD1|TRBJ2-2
ASSPLEGTANTGELF
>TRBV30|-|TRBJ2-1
AWSVKASSYNEQF
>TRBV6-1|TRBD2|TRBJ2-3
ASRQAGSTDTQY
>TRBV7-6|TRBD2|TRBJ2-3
ASSWSTSGGTPSTDTQY
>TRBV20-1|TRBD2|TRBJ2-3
SAGDNSGGGTDTQY
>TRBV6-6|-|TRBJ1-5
ASSYEGSNQPQH
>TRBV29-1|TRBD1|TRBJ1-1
SVEEGQGGTEAF
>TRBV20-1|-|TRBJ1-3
SARGQITRGGGNTIY
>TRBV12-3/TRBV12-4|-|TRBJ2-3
ASSSLVSTDTQY
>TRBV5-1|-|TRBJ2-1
ASSLGGGQGEF
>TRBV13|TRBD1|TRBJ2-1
ASSFGTGGFEQF
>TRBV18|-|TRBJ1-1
ASSSENTEAF
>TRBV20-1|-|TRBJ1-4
SAQGMANEKLF
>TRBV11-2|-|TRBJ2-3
ASSLRTDTQY
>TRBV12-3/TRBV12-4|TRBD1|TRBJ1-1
ASSSGGRLNTEAF
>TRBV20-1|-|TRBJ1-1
SARTLGQWTEAF
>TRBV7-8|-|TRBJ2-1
ASSLAGGYNEQF
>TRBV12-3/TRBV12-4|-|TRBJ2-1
ASGRADNEQF
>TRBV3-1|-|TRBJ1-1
ASSQVPVEREAF
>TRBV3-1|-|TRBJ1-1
ASSRKVQAEAF
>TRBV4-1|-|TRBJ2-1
ASSQLSQGGNEQF
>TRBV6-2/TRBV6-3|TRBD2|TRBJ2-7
ASSYSTSGNHEQY
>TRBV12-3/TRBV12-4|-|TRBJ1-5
ASSLKSGGNQPQH
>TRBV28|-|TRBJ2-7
ASSPTLRGTSYEQY
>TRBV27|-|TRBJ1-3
ASSLSGGGDFGNTIY
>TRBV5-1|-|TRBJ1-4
ASSLGGANEKLF
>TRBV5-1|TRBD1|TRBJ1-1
ASSLNLDRGTEAF
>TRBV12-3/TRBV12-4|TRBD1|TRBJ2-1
ASSLNPAGGSYNEQF
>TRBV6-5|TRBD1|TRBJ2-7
ASSYKGQGAITYEQY
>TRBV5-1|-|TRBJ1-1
ASSLVRSTEAF
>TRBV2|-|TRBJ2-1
ASSENGNTYNEQF
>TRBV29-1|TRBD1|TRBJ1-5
SFNQGAQDQPQH
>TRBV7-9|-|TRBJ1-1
ASSPNARDTEAF
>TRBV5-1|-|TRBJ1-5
ASSFEGQQPQH